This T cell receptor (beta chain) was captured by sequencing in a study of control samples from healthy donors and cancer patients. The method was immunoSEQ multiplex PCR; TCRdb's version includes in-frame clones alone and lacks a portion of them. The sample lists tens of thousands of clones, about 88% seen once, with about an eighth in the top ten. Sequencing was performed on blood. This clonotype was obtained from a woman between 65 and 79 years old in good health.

The CDR3 loop is CASSSKLTGTNTGELFF. The CDR3 region has the DNA TGTGCCAGCAGCTCCAAGCTGACAGGGACTAACACCGGGGAGCTGTTTTTT. This chain uses TRBV7-9 with TRBJ2-2, with D possibly TRBD1 on 7 matching bases. Per germline, CDR1 SEHNR and CDR2 FQNEAQ (reference sequence). This CDR3 region has 17 residues. Trimming stripped 4 bases from V and 2 bases from J, with 17 bases between.